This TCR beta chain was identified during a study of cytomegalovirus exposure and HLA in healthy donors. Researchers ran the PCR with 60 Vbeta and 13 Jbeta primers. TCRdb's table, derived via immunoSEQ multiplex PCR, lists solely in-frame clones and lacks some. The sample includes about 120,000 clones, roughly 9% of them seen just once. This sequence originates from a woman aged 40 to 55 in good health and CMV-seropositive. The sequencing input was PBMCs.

CDR3 sequence reads: CASSIPRQGLVGELFF. DNA of the CDR3: TGCGCCAGCAGCATTCCTAGACAGGGGCTAGTCGGGGAGCTGTTTTTT. This chain links TRBV5-1 with TRBJ2-2, with TRBD1 matching 8 bases. Germline assignment: CDR1 SGHRS and CDR2 YFSETQ. This CDR3 spans 16 amino acids. Trimming cost V 4 bases and J 7 bases; bases outside gene matches: 12. Based on the CDR3 plus reference TRBV5-1 and TRBJ2-2, the full variable domain is KAGVTQTPRYLIKTRGQQVTLSCSPISGHRSVSWYQQTPGQGLQFLFEYFSETQRNKGNFPGRFSGRQFSNSRSEMNVSTLELGDSALYLCASSIPRQGLVGELFFGEGSRLTVL.